This passage covers 12 T cell receptor beta chains from one sample sequenced in a study of blood T cells in healthy people across ages. Using a J-beta primer mix together with a sample-barcoded 5' primer, a second PCR was run for 7 to 11 cycles. One entry per CDR3 protein, called by TCRdb with MiXCR from the 5' RACE reads. The sample has 1.8 million or so distinct CDR3 sequences, around 42% seen once. Sequencing was performed on blood. The source is a human donor in good health.

This clonotype was detected many times. This rearrangement joins TRBV20-1 to TRBJ2-3; D uncertain. CDR1 is DFQATT, CDR2 SNEGSKA, per germline (reference sequence). Trimming removed 1 base from V and 2 bases from J, with 7 bases in between. The CDR3 consists of 13 residues. CDR3 protein: CSARGPATDTQYF. CDR3 in DNA: TGCAGTGCTAGAGGCCCCGCCACAGATACGCAGTATTTT.

The rearrangement links TRBV10-3 to TRBJ2-7; TRBD1 might be the D (5 bases). Trimming took off 0 bases at V and 2 bases at J, with 14 bases between the two ends. This CDR3 has 16 amino acids. Germline loops: CDR1 ENHRY, CDR2 SYGVKD. CDR3 amino acids: CAISESSTANTYEQYF. The CDR3 bases are TGTGCCATCAGTGAGTCTTCGACAGCGAATACCTACGAGCAGTACTTC.

The chain combines TRBV4-2 with TRBJ1-4, with D unclear. The CDR3 spans 16 residues. The V end was cut by 1 base, the J end by 0 bases, with 9 bases between. The V gene's germline CDR1 is LGHNA and CDR2 YNFKEQ. The CDR3 sequence is CASSQALAATNEKLFF. Written as DNA, the CDR3 is TGTGCCAGCAGCCAAGCACTGGCGGCAACTAATGAAAAACTGTTTTTT.

The chain joins TRBV6-2 or TRBV6-3 to TRBJ2-5, with 9 bases matching TRBD2. J lost 11 bases, V lost 8 bases, and 21 bases had no gene match. CDR1 is MNHEY and CDR2 is SVGEGT in the germline V gene. CDR3 size: 16 residues. For the CDR3, the DNA is TGTGCCAGCGCCGGACTGGCGGGGGGGAGTTACAATGAGCAGTACTTC. Its translation is CASAGLAGGSYNEQYF.

The chain employs TRBV24-1 and TRBJ2-1; TRBD2 matches at 10 bases. Germline lookup yields CDR1 KGHDR and CDR2 SFDVKD. V dropped 9 bases and J dropped 0; count of bases not matched to a gene: 4. The CDR3 has 15 residues. CDR3 protein: CATSSGRSSYNEQFF. The CDR3 region has the DNA TGTGCCACCTCTAGCGGGAGAAGCTCCTACAATGAGCAGTTCTTC.

This chain connects TRBV2 to TRBJ2-5; TRBD2 aligns across 7 bases. The J call is in doubt because the DNA end fits TRBJ2-7 better. Germline V gene data show CDR1 as SNHLY and CDR2 as FYNNEI. The CDR3 covers 14 residues. Written as DNA, the CDR3 is TGTGCCAGCAGTGGAGGGCGGGGGACCTACGAGCAGTACTTC. This encodes CASSGGRGTYEQYF.

CDR3 sequence (DNA): TGTGCCAGCAGCTCGGAAAGTCAGGGGGGCCGAACTATACAAGAGACCCAGTACTTC. This translates into CASSSESQGGRTIQETQYF. The chain carries TRBV7-2 and TRBJ2-5, with D perhaps matching TRBD1 (7 bases). CDR1 is SGHTA and CDR2 is FQGNSA in the germline V gene. The V gene lost 4 bases and the J gene lost 2 bases, with 26 bases spanning the gap. The CDR3 has 19 amino acids.

This clonotype has a handful of counts. The V gene is TRBV7-3, the J gene TRBJ2-1; TRBD2 agrees at 7 bases. The germline V gene has CDR1 SGHTA and CDR2 FQGTGA. This CDR3 has 15 amino acids. V lost 2 bases to trimming and J lost 4 bases; unmatched junction nucleotides: 5. The CDR3 loop is CASSLGGVVYNEQFF. The CDR3 DNA is TGTGCCAGCAGCTTAGGGGGGGTGGTATACAATGAGCAGTTCTTC.

The chain links TRBV7-9 to TRBJ2-1, with D unresolved. Trimming stripped 5 bases from V and 6 bases from J, with 11 bases between. The CDR3 is 13 amino acids. The germline V gene encodes CDR1 SEHNR and CDR2 FQNEAQ (reference sequence). In DNA form, the CDR3 reads TGTGCCAGCAGCCCTTCCTTATCCAATGAGCAGTTCTTC. Amino acids: CASSPSLSNEQFF.

In its sample, this clonotype was seen a few times. The chain recombines TRBV15 with TRBJ1-1; D is unresolved. From germline, CDR1 is LNHNV and CDR2 YYDKDF (reference sequence). Trimming took off 6 bases at V and 0 bases at J, with 8 bases between the two ends. This CDR3 spans 13 amino acids. The CDR3 spells CATSLDMNTEAFF. CDR3 DNA: TGTGCCACCAGTCTAGACATGAACACTGAAGCTTTCTTT. The full variable domain, rest sourced from reference TRBV15 and TRBJ1-1, is DAMVIQNPRYQVTQFGKPVTLSCSQTLNHNVMYWYQQKSSQAPKLLFHYYDKDFNNEADTPDNFQSRRPNTSFCFLDIRSPGLGDTAMYLCATSLDMNTEAFFGQGTRLTVV.

This CDR3 is CSARDIGKPSTNEKLFF. The CDR3 DNA reads TGCAGTGCTAGAGATATCGGAAAGCCTTCAACTAATGAAAAACTGTTTTTT. This chain links TRBV20-1 with TRBJ1-4, with D unclear. V lost 0 bases to trimming and J lost 0 bases, with 14 bases between them. This CDR3 is built from 17 residues. Germline CDR1 and CDR2: DFQATT and SNEGSKA (reference sequence).

This clonotype has more than one count but fewer than ten. The rearrangement joins TRBV12-3 or TRBV12-4 to TRBJ1-1; D not certain. This CDR3 has 14 residues. V was clipped by 3 bases and J by 1 base, with 9 bases between them. CDR3 protein: CASSLTVRNTEAFF. The CDR3 DNA is TGTGCCAGCAGTTTGACCGTCCGGAACACTGAAGCTTTCTTT.